This TCR beta chain was found in a study of T cells in Graves' hyperthyroidism and ophthalmopathy. Study information: Initial diagnosis, before any treatment, was when peripheral blood was collected.

RNA transcripts gave rise to amplified TCR beta CDR3 regions. First-round RT-PCR targeting the TCR CDR3 was performed with the HTBI primer set. MiXCR, applied by TCRdb to the multiplex PCR reads, yields one record per CDR3 protein. The sample carries 530,000 or so distinct CDR3 sequences, 15% to 20% recorded once. CDR1 is LNHDA and CDR2 is SQIVND in the germline V gene (reference sequence). J lost 5 bases, V lost 4 bases, and 4 bases had no gene match. This CDR3 is 15 amino acids long. In its sample, this clonotype was seen a few times. This receptor was obtained from a woman aged 18-35 years with Graves' ophthalmopathy. The sample comprised blood. The V gene is TRBV19, the J gene TRBJ2-7, with 14 bases lining up with TRBD2. The CDR3 here is CASSNGLAGGDEQYF. The DNA of the CDR3 is TGTGCCAGTAGTAACGGACTAGCGGGAGGTGACGAGCAGTACTTC.